This T cell receptor (beta chain) stems from a study of blood T cell repertoires in COVID-19. Repertoires were generated with immunoSEQ multiplex PCR, while TCRdb's copy carries only in-frame clones and drops some. The table has about 200,000 clones, approximately 86% seen once. Enrollees, about 18 to 90 years old, lived in approximately 25 US areas. Germline lookup yields CDR1 WNHNN and CDR2 SYGVQD (reference sequence). CDR3 length: 16 residues. V lost 6 bases and J lost 2, with 19 bases in between. The origin of this receptor is a woman in her forties with acute COVID-19. This chain uses TRBV10-1 with TRBJ2-5; tentatively, D is TRBD1 (6 bases). Sequencing was performed on PBMCs or T cells enriched from blood (not recorded which). The CDR3 DNA reads TGCGCCAGCAGCCCCCCCCAAGCAGGACAGCAAGAGACCCAGTACTTC. Translating it yields CASSPPQAGQQETQYF.